These T cell receptor beta chains were read from a single sample in a study of cytomegalovirus exposure and HLA in healthy donors. TCRdb's table, derived via immunoSEQ multiplex PCR, lists solely in-frame clones and lacks some. The sample has roughly 150,000 clones, more than 75% seen once. The sample was PBMCs. All receptors come from a man younger than 40 in good health and CMV-seropositive. Both conserved end residues are trimmed from each CDR3. Each record gives: V gene, CDR3 protein.

TRBV27 ASRRQGSGNTIY
TRBV4-3 ASSKTGTSGIDTQY
TRBV2 ASSDRQGASAF
TRBV5-1 ASTFTGGRAMEQY
TRBV18 ASSPPTLEQF
TRBV27 ASGHTGYQETQY
TRBV5-1 ASSYRATSSGANVLT
TRBV5-6 ASSFTRLLAKNIQY
TRBV11-3 ASTSTSGTPGTQY
TRBV5-1 ASSSAVLHNEQF
TRBV14 ASSLTGSGNTIY
TRBV5-1 ASSLDPGPGGGYT
TRBV9 ASSVVPGGSSADTQY
TRBV11-1 ASSLEQGAHLEETQY
TRBV27 ASSPRLSYNEQF
TRBV4-3 ASSQGYSGNTIY
TRBV9 ASSVDGTGGLGNTIY
TRBV12-5 ASGQGLAASTDTQY
TRBV27 ASSLLGQTYEQY
TRBV10-1 ASTSRVTDTQY
TRBV7-9 ASSSTGSTDTQY
TRBV9 ASSVGRWGDEQF
TRBV19 ASSKAGRGYSNQPQH
TRBV15 ATSRGFDFQETQY
TRBV19 ASSEDTYGYT
TRBV19 ASSFGMGQIYEQY
TRBV5-1 ASSLVAAGAGETQY
TRBV7-9 ASSLGQGADYGYT
TRBV5-1 ASSATGDSPLH
TRBV6-5 ASSYERGTVYEQF
TRBV7-3 ASSQGTGLSGYT
TRBV15 PLELGSYNEQF
TRBV4-1 ASSPGTGYSPLH
TRBV6-5 ASRTFSGDGYT
TRBV21-1 ASSKHTVYGYT
TRBV2 ASYYVSDEQF
TRBV19 ASSISRTGDEKLF
TRBV18 ASSAGLAGEQY
TRBV6-6 ASSYSGATGELF
TRBV15 ATSRDPGQAWELF
TRBV11-1 ASSPIGTEAF
TRBV2 ASSDQTSGSDTQY
TRBV19 ASRSPGLGYNEQF